Listed below are T cell receptor beta chains from one sample, sequenced in a study of T cell responses to AZD1222 COVID-19 vaccine. Using immunoSEQ multiplex PCR, the repertoire was profiled, and TCRdb retains in-frame clones only, with some absent. Of fewer than 150,000 clones listed, over 80% were seen once; the top ten hold about 7.5%. This specimen consisted of peripheral blood, obtained 28 days after the second AZD1222 dose. The receptors stem from an adult who received the AZD1222 COVID-19 vaccine. The CDR3 runs from the conserved cysteine through the conserved F or W. The D gene is left open where the match is weak. Clone size is not always given. Where it is, it says once, few, many or a class for expanded clones.

j_gene,d_gene,v_gene,abundance,CDR3nt,CDR3aa
TRBJ2-7,-,TRBV27,-,TGTGCCAGTAAGCGGACCCCGGGGGAAACCTACGAGCAGTACTTC,CASKRTPGETYEQYF
TRBJ1-1,-,TRBV3-1/TRBV3-2,-,TGTGCCAGCAGCCAAGGTAAGGTGCCTGAAGCTTTCTTT,CASSQGKVPEAFF
TRBJ2-2,-,TRBV3-1/TRBV3-2,-,TGTGCCAGCAGCCAAGCCCAACGGGAGCTGTTTTTT,CASSQAQRELFF
TRBJ2-3,-,TRBV11-2,-,TGTGCCAGCAGCAATCCCTCCACTAGGACAGATACGCAGTATTTT,CASSNPSTRTDTQYF
TRBJ1-2,-,TRBV2,-,TGTGCCAGCAGCGAACTCATTAATGCTAACTATGGCTACACCTTC,CASSELINANYGYTF
TRBJ1-1,-,TRBV6-6,once,TGTGCCAGCAGTTACTCGCAGGCGGGGGCGGCCACTGAAGCTTTCTTT,CASSYSQAGAATEAFF
TRBJ2-5,-,TRBV18,-,TGTGCCAGCTCACCGGGAGGGGGAGAGACCCAGTACTTC,CASSPGGGETQYF
TRBJ1-6,TRBD1,TRBV2,-,TGTGCCAGCCTTTTTTCCGGGACAGATAATTCACCCCTCCACTTT,CASLFSGTDNSPLHF
TRBJ1-1,-,TRBV5-1,-,TGCGCCAGCAGCCGACAGGAGAACACTGAAGCTTTCTTT,CASSRQENTEAFF
TRBJ2-5,TRBD1,TRBV5-4,-,TGTGCCAGCAGCAAGGGACAGGGTAGTACGGAGACCCAGTACTTC,CASSKGQGSTETQYF
TRBJ1-2,TRBD1,TRBV28,-,TGTGCCAGCAGTTACAGGGGTGGCTATGGCTACACCTTC,CASSYRGGYGYTF
TRBJ1-1,TRBD1,TRBV6-1,-,TGTGCCAGCAGTGAACGACAGGGTAGGACTGAAGCTTTCTTT,CASSERQGRTEAFF
TRBJ2-5,TRBD2,TRBV2,-,TGTGCCAGCAGTGAGGCTAGCGGGAGCCGTGAGACCCAGTACTTC,CASSEASGSRETQYF
TRBJ2-5,-,TRBV9,-,TGTGCCAGCAGCGTAGTTCCTCGGGAGACCCAGTACTTC,CASSVVPRETQYF
TRBJ2-7,TRBD1,TRBV28,-,TGTGCCAGCAGTTCCGCTCAGGACAGGGGGCTGTTCGGCGAGCAGTACTTC,CASSSAQDRGLFGEQYF
TRBJ1-2,-,TRBV6-1,-,TGTGCCAGCAGTGAAGTACAGGGATCGGGCTACACCTTC,CASSEVQGSGYTF
TRBJ1-4,-,TRBV27,-,TGTGCCAGCAGCCTCTACAGAAAACTGTTTTTT,CASSLYRKLFF
TRBJ2-1,-,TRBV5-1,-,TGCGCCAGCAGCTTGGGCAGGGAACACAATGAGCAGTTCTTC,CASSLGREHNEQFF
TRBJ2-7,-,TRBV12-3/TRBV12-4,-,TGTGCCAGCAGTGCCTCGAGGGTCGGACTTCGGTACTTC,CASSASRVGLRYF
TRBJ2-7,-,TRBV19,-,TGTGCCAGTAGTAACGGTCCCGAGACCTCCTACGAGCAGTACTTC,CASSNGPETSYEQYF
TRBJ1-4,-,TRBV25-1,-,TGTGCCAGCAGGGAGAGTGAAAAACTGTTTTTT,CASRESEKLFF
TRBJ2-4,-,TRBV19,-,TGTGCCAGTAGTATCGTGGGGCCAAACATTCAGTACTTC,CASSIVGPNIQYF
TRBJ2-3,-,TRBV18,once,TGTGCCAGCTCACCACCGAGCCGGGGCACAGATACGCAGTATTTT,CASSPPSRGTDTQYF
TRBJ1-1,-,TRBV3-1/TRBV3-2,-,TGTGCCAGCAGCCAAAAACGGCAAGCCCCTGAAGCTTTCTTT,CASSQKRQAPEAFF
TRBJ1-1,-,TRBV7-6,-,TGTGCCAGCGCCCGTGACCTGAACACTGAAGCTTTCTTT,CASARDLNTEAFF
TRBJ2-3,TRBD2,TRBV28,-,TGTGCCAGCAGTTTAATCGGGGGGGGCCCAGATACGCAGTATTTT,CASSLIGGGPDTQYF
TRBJ1-5,TRBD1,TRBV24-1,-,TGTGCCACCAGTGATTCCCGGACAGGGGGTAGTCAGCCCCAGCATTTT,CATSDSRTGGSQPQHF
TRBJ2-7,-,TRBV7-9,-,TGTGCCAGCGGGTACGAGCAGTACTTC,CASGYEQYF
TRBJ1-2,-,TRBV12-3/TRBV12-4,-,TGTGCCAGCAGTTTAGGACAGAGCTATGGCTACACCTTC,CASSLGQSYGYTF
TRBJ2-2,TRBD2,TRBV14,-,TGTGCCAGCAGCCAAGGGCTAGGACTAGCCCTAACCGGGGAGCTGTTTTTT,CASSQGLGLALTGELFF
TRBJ1-4,-,TRBV19,-,TGTGCCAGTAGACGGAGCCCCGGGGCAGGAGGGGATGAAAAACTGTTTTTT,CASRRSPGAGGDEKLFF
TRBJ2-1,-,TRBV21-1,-,TGTGCCAGCAGCAAAGAGGGGACAGGGACCTACAATGAGCAGTTCTTC,CASSKEGTGTYNEQFF